This passage covers 29 T cell receptor beta chains from one sample sequenced in a study of T cell responses to AZD1222 COVID-19 vaccine. The protocol was immunoSEQ multiplex PCR, while the TCRdb copy is restricted to in-frame clones and leaves out a portion. The sample lists 130,000 or so clones; approximately 86% were seen once. The sequences come from peripheral blood, collected on day 0 of AZD1222 vaccination. The receptor source for this set is an adult in good health.

The DNA of the CDR3 is TGTGCCAGCGTAGAAGGAGAGACCCAGTACTTC. Protein sequence: CASVEGETQYF. The V and J genes are TRBV7-9 and TRBJ2-5, with D unclear. This CDR3 contains 11 residues. Trimming left V 8 bases short and J 4 bases short, with 8 bases between. Germline assignment: CDR1 SEHNR and CDR2 FQNEAQ (reference sequence).

The V gene is TRBV7-9, the J gene TRBJ2-3; 13 bases align to TRBD2. The ends lost 3 bases at V and 4 bases at J; junction bases unmatched: 1. The CDR3 contains 15 residues. Germline loops: CDR1 SEHNR, CDR2 FQNEAQ (reference sequence). The CDR3, as DNA: TGTGCCAGCAGCTTTACTAGCGGGAGGGCAGATACGCAGTATTTT. Protein product: CASSFTSGRADTQYF.

This chain links TRBV6-6 with TRBJ1-3; D not resolved. The CDR3 is 16 residues long. The germline gives CDR1 MNHNY, CDR2 SVGAGI (reference sequence). The V end lost 2 bases, the J end lost 0 bases, and 11 bases lay between the germline ends. The CDR3: CASSYGQAFSGNTIYF. The CDR3 DNA reads as TGTGCCAGCAGTTACGGGCAGGCTTTCTCTGGAAACACCATATATTTT.

The chain carries TRBV7-3 and TRBJ2-2, with D unclear. Trimming removed 6 bases from V and 3 bases from J, with 11 bases in between. The CDR3 extends over 14 amino acids. Germline assignment: CDR1 SGHTA and CDR2 FQGTGA. The DNA of the CDR3 is TGTGCCAGCAGTTGGTTTTCGGACACCGGGGAGCTGTTTTTT. This gives the protein CASSWFSDTGELFF. The full variable domain, in which reference TRBV7-3 and TRBJ2-2 provide the parts outside the CDR3, is GAGVSQTPSNKVTEKGKYVELRCDPISGHTALYWYRQSLGQGPEFLIYFQGTGAADDSGLPNDRFFAVRPEGSVSTLKIQRTERGDSAVYLCASSWFSDTGELFFGEGSRLTVL.

This chain joins TRBV19 and TRBJ1-2; TRBD1 matches at 8 bases. Trimming removed 3 bases from V and 4 bases from J; junction bases left unmatched: 10. The CDR3 consists of 16 residues. Germline CDR1 is LNHDA and CDR2 is SQIVND (reference sequence). The CDR3 spells CASSIGDGTGAYGYTF. Written as DNA, the CDR3 is TGTGCCAGTAGTATTGGGGACGGGACAGGAGCCTATGGCTACACCTTC.

The chain combines TRBV7-2 with TRBJ1-5; D ambiguous. The CDR3 runs 15 residues. The germline gives CDR1 SGHTA, CDR2 FQGNSA. The germline V and J ends were trimmed by 1 base and 2 bases, with 9 bases remaining between them. Here the CDR3 DNA reads TGTGCCAGCAGCTTAGGGGTGCAGGGCAATCAGCCCCAGCATTTT. Translating it yields CASSLGVQGNQPQHF.

The gene calls are TRBV7-8 and TRBJ2-7; the match to TRBD1 covers 9 bases. The CDR3 runs to 15 residues. Germline values: CDR1 SGHVS, CDR2 FQNEAQ. Trimming at V came to 4 bases and at J to 4 bases, leaving 8 bases not matched to a gene. The CDR3 spells CASSSDRGGGYEQYF. CDR3 sequence (DNA): TGTGCCAGCAGCTCGGACAGGGGCGGAGGATACGAGCAGTACTTC.

This chain links TRBV9 with TRBJ1-2; possibly TRBD1 for D (6 bases). Looked up from germline, CDR1 is SGDLS and CDR2 is YYNGEE. V was pared by 3 bases and J by 6 bases, with 18 bases between. The CDR3 is 15 amino acids. The CDR3 DNA follows: TGTGCCAGCAGCGCCTTAGGGGGGAGTTCGGATGGCTACACCTTC. This gives the protein CASSALGGSSDGYTF.

This rearrangement joins TRBV15 to TRBJ1-4, with a weak D call TRBD1 (6 bases). This CDR3 has 14 residues. Germline assignment: CDR1 LNHNV and CDR2 YYDKDF (reference sequence). V dropped 0 bases and J dropped 8 bases, with 10 bases sitting between them. CDR3 sequence reads: CATSRDRGAEKLFF. CDR3 bases: TGTGCCACCAGCAGAGACCGGGGGGCGGAAAAACTGTTTTTT.

The chain links TRBV18 to TRBJ1-3; unclear D gene. The CDR3 has 18 residues. Germline V gene sequence: CDR1 KGHSH, CDR2 LQKENI. Trimming stripped 5 bases from V and 0 bases from J, with 20 bases between. CDR3 residues: CASSSRTSNPSSGNTIYF. CDR3 DNA sequence: TGTGCCAGCTCATCAAGAACGTCAAACCCGAGCTCTGGAAACACCATATATTTT. The full variable domain, in which reference TRBV18 and TRBJ1-3 provide the parts outside the CDR3, is NAGVMQNPRHLVRRRGQEARLRCSPMKGHSHVYWYRQLPEEGLKFMVYLQKENIIDESGMPKERFSAEFPKEGPSILRIQQVVRGDSAAYFCASSSRTSNPSSGNTIYFGEGSWLTVV.

The chain combines TRBV5-4 with TRBJ1-1; 7 bases align to TRBD1. V dropped 4 bases and J dropped 1; count of bases not matched to a gene: 4. There are 14 residues in the CDR3. Germline V gene data show CDR1 as SGHNT and CDR2 as YYREEE (reference sequence). The DNA for the CDR3 is TGTGCCAGCAGCGGGGGACAGACGAACACTGAAGCTTTCTTT. It codes for CASSGGQTNTEAFF.

This chain links TRBV4-2 with TRBJ1-5; 7 positions agree with TRBD1. The trim removed 0 bases at V and 6 bases at J, leaving 8 bases unmatched. This CDR3 contains 16 residues. Germline V gene lookup returns CDR1 LGHNA and CDR2 YNFKEQ. The DNA of the CDR3 is TGTGCCAGCAGCCAAGATCTATGGCAGGGGGTTCAGCCCCAGCATTTT. The encoded protein is CASSQDLWQGVQPQHF.

The table lists this clone with a count of one. The rearrangement joins TRBV28 to TRBJ1-1; TRBD1 might be the D (5 bases). CDR3 length: 15 residues. Trimming stripped 0 bases from V and 5 bases from J, with 13 bases between. Germline assignment: CDR1 MDHEN and CDR2 SYDVKM. The CDR3 region is CASSLWGTRRTEAFF. The CDR3 DNA follows: TGTGCCAGCAGTTTATGGGGGACGCGCCGAACTGAAGCTTTCTTT.

The chain couples TRBV9 to TRBJ2-3, with D possibly TRBD1 on 5 matching bases. CDR1 SGDLS and CDR2 YYNGEE come from the germline V gene. The CDR3 runs to 15 residues. Trimming took 4 bases from V and 9 from J, leaving 21 bases between them. As DNA, the CDR3 is TGTGCCAGCAGCCCTGACAGCTACATACGCCAGACGCAGTATTTT. Translating it yields CASSPDSYIRQTQYF.

V is TRBV5-4 and J is TRBJ1-3; no clear D. The V gene lost 0 bases and the J gene lost 7 bases, with 11 bases spanning the gap. The CDR3 loop spans 14 amino acids. Looked up from germline, CDR1 is SGHNT and CDR2 is YYREEE (reference sequence). DNA of the CDR3: TGTGCCAGCAGCTTGGTCGGTTTCGTGAACACCATATATTTT. Its protein is CASSLVGFVNTIYF.

This chain links TRBV5-6 with TRBJ2-5; D perhaps matches TRBD1 (5 bases). V shed 0 bases and J shed 2 bases, with 8 bases lying between them. Germline V gene sequence: CDR1 SGHDT, CDR2 YYEEEE. This CDR3 contains 14 residues. This CDR3 reads CASSLGDRQETQYF. The CDR3 coding sequence is TGTGCCAGCAGCTTGGGTGACAGACAAGAGACCCAGTACTTC.

The chain recombines TRBV5-1 with TRBJ2-5, with TRBD1 matching over 7 bases. The CDR3 covers 13 residues. Germline V gene lookup returns CDR1 SGHRS and CDR2 YFSETQ. The junction had 4 bases not matched to a gene; V was cut back by 3 bases and J by 5 bases. CDR3 in amino acids: CASSSSDRETQYF. The CDR3, as DNA: TGCGCCAGCAGCTCTTCGGACAGGGAGACCCAGTACTTC. The full variable domain, in which reference TRBV5-1 and TRBJ2-5 provide the parts outside the CDR3, is KAGVTQTPRYLIKTRGQQVTLSCSPISGHRSVSWYQQTPGQGLQFLFEYFSETQRNKGNFPGRFSGRQFSNSRSEMNVSTLELGDSALYLCASSSSDRETQYFGPGTRLLVL.

The chain has TRBV5-1 and TRBJ1-1; 9 nucleotides match TRBD1. The V gene's germline CDR1 is SGHRS and CDR2 YFSETQ. CDR3 length equals 15 residues. The trim removed 0 bases at V and 6 bases at J, leaving 6 bases unmatched. The CDR3 DNA is TGCGCCAGCAGCTTGGTGGGACAGGGTGAGTCTGAAGCTTTCTTT. The encoded protein is CASSLVGQGESEAFF.

J is TRBJ1-1 and V is TRBV6-1; D gene uncertain. CDR3 length equals 14 residues. Germline V CDR1 and CDR2: MNHNS, SASEGT. V lost 0 bases to trimming and J lost 6 bases, with 11 bases between them. The CDR3 loop reads CASSEAQFSAEAFF. The CDR3 DNA is TGTGCCAGCAGTGAAGCGCAGTTCAGCGCTGAAGCTTTCTTT.

V and J are TRBV19 and TRBJ1-5, with D unclear. CDR1 is LNHDA, CDR2 SQIVND, per germline (reference sequence). The ends were cut back, 6 bases at V and 0 bases at J, with 9 bases in the middle. The CDR3 is 14 residues long. The CDR3 protein is CASSDNNSNQPQHF. CDR3 nucleotide sequence: TGTGCCAGTAGCGACAATAATAGCAATCAGCCCCAGCATTTT.

The chain is built from TRBV6-2 or TRBV6-3 and TRBJ1-2, with TRBD1 as a possible D gene (5 bases). V lost 6 bases and J lost 2, with 10 bases in between. The CDR3 totals 13 residues. The germline V gene encodes CDR1 MNHEY and CDR2 SVGEGT. The CDR3 sequence is CASSPTENYGYTF. The DNA of the CDR3 is TGTGCCAGCAGCCCGACAGAAAACTATGGCTACACCTTC.

The chain combines TRBV7-8 with TRBJ2-1; a possible D gene is TRBD2 (6 bases). This CDR3 spans 14 amino acids. CDR1 is SGHVS and CDR2 is FQNEAQ in the germline V gene. Trimming stripped 5 bases from V and 3 bases from J, with 11 bases between. The CDR3 sequence: CASSRGTFYNEQFF. DNA for the CDR3: TGTGCCAGCAGCCGAGGGACTTTCTACAATGAGCAGTTCTTC.

Comments on this clone: Other DNA sequences from this sample encode an identical CDR3 as well. The rearrangement links TRBV9 to TRBJ1-1; TRBD1 matches 8 bases. The CDR3 has 14 residues. The junction had 3 bases not matched to a gene; V was cut back by 2 bases and J by 3 bases. Germline V gene data show CDR1 as SGDLS and CDR2 as YYNGEE. Here the CDR3 reads CASSVLTGDTEAFF. In DNA, the CDR3 is TGTGCCAGCAGCGTCCTGACAGGGGACACTGAAGCTTTCTTT.

The V and J genes are TRBV11-2 and TRBJ2-2; possible D gene TRBD1, 5 bases. The germline gives CDR1 SGHAT, CDR2 FQNNGV. The CDR3 has 16 amino acids. V was cut by 3 bases and J by 4 bases, with 15 bases left in between. The DNA of the CDR3 is TGTGCCAGCAGCTTCGGACAAGGGTCCGTCACCGGGGAGCTGTTTTTT. Translated: CASSFGQGSVTGELFF.

The rearrangement links TRBV27 to TRBJ1-1; possibly TRBD1 for D (5 bases). This CDR3 comprises 13 residues. Germline values: CDR1 MNHEY, CDR2 SMNVEV (reference sequence). V lost 5 bases and J lost 4, with 11 bases in between. The CDR3 DNA is TGTGCCAGCAGTGCCAGGGATATCACTGAAGCTTTCTTT. Translating gives CASSARDITEAFF.

The chain recombines TRBV6-1 with TRBJ1-4, with a weak D call TRBD1 (5 bases). This CDR3 has 13 residues. Between the trimmed V and J ends, which lost 3 bases and 8 bases, there was a span of 10 bases. CDR1 and CDR2 (germline): MNHNS, SASEGT. The CDR3, as DNA: TGTGCCAGCAGTGAGGGCAGGGTAGAAAAACTGTTTTTT. This translates into CASSEGRVEKLFF.

The chain uses TRBV18 and TRBJ1-2; D might be TRBD1 (6 bases). The length of the CDR3 is 15 residues. Trimming pared 2 bases from V and 0 bases from J, leaving 10 bases between. Germline V gives CDR1 KGHSH, CDR2 LQKENI. CDR3 protein: CASSPEAGANYGYTF. As DNA, the CDR3 is TGTGCCAGCTCACCAGAGGCAGGGGCTAACTATGGCTACACCTTC.

This clone was seen a single time. The chain couples TRBV9 to TRBJ2-7; no reliable D call. Germline CDR1 reads SGDLS; CDR2 reads YYNGEE. This CDR3 contains 14 residues. The V end lost 4 bases, the J end lost 0 bases, and 11 bases lay between the germline ends. The CDR3 DNA sequence: TGTGCCAGCAGCTCTGGGATGAACTCCTACGAGCAGTACTTC. This codes for CASSSGMNSYEQYF.

The rearrangement joins TRBV5-4 to TRBJ2-4, with a tentative D call TRBD2 (6 bases). Germline-derived CDR1 and CDR2 are SGHNT and YYREEE (reference sequence). V lost 3 bases and J 1 base, leaving 8 bases between the germline ends. The CDR3 loop spans 14 amino acids. CDR3 region: CASSWGGAKNIQYF. In DNA form, the CDR3 reads TGTGCCAGCAGCTGGGGAGGTGCCAAAAACATTCAGTACTTC. Based on the CDR3 plus reference TRBV5-4 and TRBJ2-4, the full variable domain is ETGVTQSPTHLIKTRGQQVTLRCSSQSGHNTVSWYQQALGQGPQFIFQYYREEENGRGNFPPRFSGLQFPNYSSELNVNALELDDSALYLCASSWGGAKNIQYFGAGTRLSVL.